A single sample is the source of the 10 T cell receptor beta chains below, sequenced in a study of molecular identifiers for immune sequencing clone quantification. TCRdb reprocessed the PCR reads via MiXCR and lists one record per CDR3 protein. In the table there are about 500,000 distinct CDR3 sequences, about 25% of which are singletons. The sample taken for sequencing was naive CD8+ T cells from blood, with Jurkat cell RNA spiked in. Subset: FACS-sorted CD8+CD4-CCR7+CD45RA+ naive T cells. The receptors originated from a human donor in good health. Some libraries in this study had Jurkat cell RNA spiked in.

This chain connects TRBV6-9 to TRBJ1-3; TRBD1 agrees at 8 bases. The germline V gene encodes CDR1 MNHGY and CDR2 SVAAGI. The CDR3 consists of 15 residues. The V gene end was trimmed by 6 bases and the J gene end by 0 bases; junction bases not matched to a gene: 4. CDR3 nucleotides: TGTGCCAGCAGGGGGACAGGCTACTCTGGAAACACCATATATTTT. It yields the protein CASRGTGYSGNTIYF.

This clonotype has ten or more counts. This chain connects TRBV29-1 to TRBJ1-1; no definite D call. This CDR3 contains 15 residues. Germline values: CDR1 SQVTM, CDR2 ANQGSEA. The ends were cut back, 3 bases at V and 6 bases at J, with 20 bases in the middle. In nucleotides, the CDR3 is TGCAGCGTTGATGGGCTCCAAGGCGGATACCCTGAAGCTTTCTTT. Its translation: CSVDGLQGGYPEAFF. The full variable domain, rest sourced from reference TRBV29-1 and TRBJ1-1, is SAVISQKPSRDICQRGTSLTIQCQVDSQVTMMFWYRQQPGQSLTLIATANQGSEATYESGFVIDKFPISRPNLTFSTLTVSNMSPEDSSIYLCSVDGLQGGYPEAFFGQGTRLTVV.

This clonotype was recorded many times. The genes are TRBV20-1 and TRBJ2-7, with a tentative D call TRBD1 (6 bases). Germline CDR1 DFQATT, CDR2 SNEGSKA (reference sequence). Trimming cost V 0 bases and J 3 bases, with 15 bases left between them. The CDR3 runs 15 residues. CDR3 amino acids: CSAREQGAAVYEQYF. DNA for the CDR3: TGCAGTGCTAGAGAACAGGGAGCAGCTGTCTACGAGCAGTACTTC.

This clonotype came up a few times. The V and J genes are TRBV12-3 or TRBV12-4 and TRBJ2-2; D possibly corresponds to TRBD1 (6 bases). Trimming removed 1 base from V and 5 bases from J, with 8 bases in between. The length of the CDR3 is 14 residues. The CDR3 loop reads CASSLDRETGELFF. The CDR3 DNA reads as TGTGCCAGCAGTTTAGACAGGGAGACCGGGGAGCTGTTTTTT.

Worth noting for this clonotype: Being one base from a much bigger clone, this may be a read error. This chain connects TRBV20-1 to TRBJ2-1; 8 positions agree with TRBD2. This CDR3 comprises 15 residues. The germline CDR1 and CDR2 sequences are DFQATT and SNEGSKA (reference sequence). After removal of 0 bases from V and 10 bases from J, the junction contained 11 bases not matched to a gene. The CDR3 nucleotides read TGCAGTGCTAGAGATCCTGAGACTAGCGTTTACGAGCAGTTCTTC. Translation gives CSARDPETSVYEQFF.

Details on this clonotype: One junction end does not reproduce the germline sequence, and a read error may be involved. The chain carries TRBV7-2 and TRBJ1-5; D not certain. The CDR3 covers 12 residues. Per germline, CDR1 SGHTA and CDR2 FQGNSA. The CDR3 DNA follows: TGTGCCAGCAGCTCGACAAATCCGCCCCAGCATTTT. As protein: CASSSTNPPQHF. The entire variable domain, with the rest obtained from reference TRBV7-2 and TRBJ1-5, is as follows: GAGVSQSPSNKVTEKGKDVELRCDPISGHTALYWYRQSLGQGLEFLIYFQGNSAPDKSGLPSDRFSAERTGGSVSTLTIQRTQQEDSAVYLCASSSTNPPQHFGDGTRLSIL.

This clonotype was seen at least ten times. The rearrangement links TRBV6-6 to TRBJ2-7; D gene unclear. V lost 5 bases, J lost 6 bases, and 11 bases lay in between. Germline assignment: CDR1 MNHNY and CDR2 SVGAGI (reference sequence). The CDR3 contains 12 residues. The CDR3 DNA sequence: TGTGCCAGCAGTCCGGACCCGGCCGAGCAGTACTTC. Its protein product is CASSPDPAEQYF.

J is TRBJ1-2 and V is TRBV25-1; D not certain. The CDR3 has 16 residues. Germline values: CDR1 MGHDK, CDR2 SYGVNS. Trimming removed 8 bases at V and 8 bases at J, with 27 bases between. The CDR3 reads CASSFIMGSYREGYTF. Written as DNA, the CDR3 is TGTGCCAGCTCGTTTATAATGGGGAGCTACCGAGAGGGCTACACCTTC.

This clonotype was picked up many times. The chain employs TRBV30 and TRBJ2-2; 9 nucleotides agree with TRBD1. The CDR3 length is 15 residues. The V gene end was trimmed by 2 bases and the J gene end by 1 base; junction bases not matched to a gene: 2. Germline V CDR1 and CDR2: GTSNPN, SVGIG (reference sequence). The CDR3 loop reads CAWSRGQGNTGELFF. CDR3 sequence (DNA): TGTGCCTGGAGTAGGGGACAGGGGAACACCGGGGAGCTGTTTTTT.

Of note for this clonotype: This may be a read error: a much more frequent sequence differs by one nucleotide. The chain carries TRBV5-3 and TRBJ2-6; D might be TRBD1 (6 bases). TRBV5-3 is reported as an ORF; its role is uncertain. This CDR3 region has 16 residues. The CDR3 region has the DNA TGTGCCAGCAGCTTGCAACAGGGCTATGGGGCCAACGTCCTGACTTTC. Translation gives CASSLQQGYGANVLTF.